These T cell receptor beta chains were read from a single sample in a study of T cell changes during pregnancy in multiple sclerosis. Only in-frame clones appear in the TCRdb table, and some are missing; sequencing was by immunoSEQ multiplex PCR. This sample has around 50,000 clones, with 94% found just once. The sequencing here drew on CD4+ T cells from peripheral blood mononuclear cells, taken in the first trimester of pregnancy. Receptors were obtained from a female donor with multiple sclerosis, enrolled in a pregnancy study. The CDR3 runs from the conserved cysteine through the conserved F or W. A D gene is named only where the DNA matches it firmly. Not all rows give a size; the values are once, few, many and, for expanded clones, a class.

J gene: TRBJ2-2; V gene: TRBV11-2; clone size: .; D gene: TRBD1; CDR3 protein: CASSLLGQGSGELFF; CDR3 DNA: TGTGCCAGCAGCTTATTGGGACAGGGGTCCGGGGAGCTGTTTTTT
J gene: TRBJ1-3; V gene: TRBV10-1; clone size: .; D gene: .; CDR3 protein: CASSESSGLGPGNTIYF; CDR3 DNA: TGCGCCAGCAGTGAATCCTCAGGGCTGGGCCCTGGAAACACCATATATTTT
J gene: TRBJ2-1; V gene: TRBV2; clone size: .; D gene: TRBD2; CDR3 protein: CASRRKTSGGAQEQFF; CDR3 DNA: TGTGCCAGCAGAAGGAAGACTAGCGGGGGGGCACAGGAGCAGTTCTTC
J gene: TRBJ2-2; V gene: TRBV5-1; clone size: .; D gene: TRBD1; CDR3 protein: CASSADRANTGELFF; CDR3 DNA: TGCGCCAGCAGCGCGGACAGGGCGAACACCGGGGAGCTGTTTTTT
J gene: TRBJ1-3; V gene: TRBV25-1; clone size: .; D gene: .; CDR3 protein: CASSDSGGISGNTIYF; CDR3 DNA: TGTGCCAGCAGTGACTCCGGGGGAATATCTGGAAACACCATATATTTT
J gene: TRBJ1-1; V gene: TRBV20-1; clone size: .; D gene: TRBD1; CDR3 protein: CRATGGTEAFF; CDR3 DNA: TGCAGAGCAACAGGGGGCACTGAAGCTTTCTTT
J gene: TRBJ2-5; V gene: TRBV7-2; clone size: .; D gene: TRBD2; CDR3 protein: CASSLGRGVQETQYF; CDR3 DNA: TGTGCCAGCAGCTTGGGACGGGGGGTCCAAGAGACCCAGTACTTC
J gene: TRBJ2-2; V gene: TRBV9; clone size: .; D gene: .; CDR3 protein: CASSADTNTGELFF; CDR3 DNA: TGTGCCAGCAGCGCCGACACTAACACCGGGGAGCTGTTTTTT
J gene: TRBJ2-5; V gene: TRBV5-4; clone size: .; D gene: .; CDR3 protein: CASSYGSRQETQYF; CDR3 DNA: TGTGCCAGCAGCTACGGTTCTCGACAAGAGACCCAGTACTTC
J gene: TRBJ1-2; V gene: TRBV5-1; clone size: .; D gene: TRBD1; CDR3 protein: CASSLVGQGANYGYTF; CDR3 DNA: TGCGCCAGCAGCTTGGTGGGACAGGGGGCGAACTATGGCTACACCTTC
J gene: TRBJ2-3; V gene: TRBV4-2; clone size: .; D gene: .; CDR3 protein: CASSLPQGIEGNRQYF; CDR3 DNA: TGTGCCAGCAGTCTCCCGCAGGGTATAGAAGGGAATAGGCAGTATTTT
J gene: TRBJ1-3; V gene: TRBV30; clone size: few; D gene: .; CDR3 protein: CAWTGSGNTIYF; CDR3 DNA: TGTGCCTGGACGGGTTCTGGAAACACCATATATTTT
J gene: TRBJ2-1; V gene: TRBV11-2; clone size: .; D gene: TRBD2; CDR3 protein: CASSNLAGSTYNEQFF; CDR3 DNA: TGTGCCAGCAGCAACCTAGCGGGGTCGACCTACAATGAGCAGTTCTTC
J gene: TRBJ1-1; V gene: TRBV4-1; clone size: .; D gene: .; CDR3 protein: CASSQSGFMNTEAFF; CDR3 DNA: TGCGCCAGCAGCCAAAGCGGGTTCATGAACACTGAAGCTTTCTTT
J gene: TRBJ1-6; V gene: TRBV7-6; clone size: .; D gene: .; CDR3 protein: CASSPRESSYNSPLHF; CDR3 DNA: TGTGCCAGCAGCCCCAGGGAAAGCTCCTATAATTCACCCCTCCACTTT
J gene: TRBJ1-1; V gene: TRBV30; clone size: .; D gene: .; CDR3 protein: CAWAPERGTEAFF; CDR3 DNA: TGTGCCTGGGCGCCCGAAAGGGGCACTGAAGCTTTCTTT
J gene: TRBJ1-4; V gene: TRBV15; clone size: .; D gene: TRBD1; CDR3 protein: CATSRGQGTEKLFF; CDR3 DNA: TGTGCCACCAGCCGGGGACAGGGGACTGAAAAACTGTTTTTT
J gene: TRBJ2-7; V gene: TRBV20-1; clone size: .; D gene: .; CDR3 protein: CSARDTYEQYF; CDR3 DNA: TGCAGTGCTAGAGATACCTACGAGCAGTACTTC
J gene: TRBJ1-2; V gene: TRBV28; clone size: .; D gene: TRBD1; CDR3 protein: CASSYQWTGEGNYGYTF; CDR3 DNA: TGTGCCAGCAGTTACCAATGGACAGGGGAGGGGAACTATGGCTACACCTTC
J gene: TRBJ1-6; V gene: TRBV6-1; clone size: .; D gene: .; CDR3 protein: CASSEWEVRYSPLHF; CDR3 DNA: TGTGCCAGCAGTGAGTGGGAGGTGAGGTATTCACCCCTCCACTTT
J gene: TRBJ1-3; V gene: TRBV5-1; clone size: few; D gene: TRBD1; CDR3 protein: CASSLDGTAGNTIYF; CDR3 DNA: TGCGCCAGCAGCTTGGACGGGACAGCTGGAAACACCATATATTTT
J gene: TRBJ1-1; V gene: TRBV5-1; clone size: .; D gene: .; CDR3 protein: CASSSAGSANTEAFF; CDR3 DNA: TGCGCCAGCAGCTCGGCAGGGTCGGCGAACACTGAAGCTTTCTTT
J gene: TRBJ1-3; V gene: TRBV5-1; clone size: .; D gene: TRBD1; CDR3 protein: CASSSLGTGETGNTIYF; CDR3 DNA: TGCGCCAGCAGCTCCCTGGGGACAGGGGAAACTGGAAACACCATATATTTT
J gene: TRBJ2-1; V gene: TRBV7-6; clone size: .; D gene: .; CDR3 protein: CASSLSSGGINNEQFF; CDR3 DNA: TGTGCCAGCAGCTTATCGTCGGGCGGGATCAACAATGAGCAGTTCTTC
J gene: TRBJ2-5; V gene: TRBV10-3; clone size: .; D gene: .; CDR3 protein: CAISQYQETQYF; CDR3 DNA: TGTGCCATCAGCCAGTACCAAGAGACCCAGTACTTC
J gene: TRBJ1-3; V gene: TRBV14; clone size: .; D gene: TRBD1; CDR3 protein: CASSQTGAPSSGNTIYF; CDR3 DNA: TGTGCCAGCAGCCAGACAGGGGCCCCGAGCTCTGGAAACACCATATATTTT
J gene: TRBJ2-1; V gene: TRBV5-4; clone size: .; D gene: TRBD1; CDR3 protein: CASSFGGQDYNEQFF; CDR3 DNA: TGTGCCAGCAGCTTTGGGGGACAGGACTACAATGAGCAGTTCTTC
J gene: TRBJ2-2; V gene: TRBV4-2; clone size: .; D gene: .; CDR3 protein: CASSQNIRDKNTGELFF; CDR3 DNA: TGTGCCAGCAGCCAAAATATCCGGGACAAAAACACCGGGGAGCTGTTTTTT
J gene: TRBJ2-2; V gene: TRBV19; clone size: .; D gene: .; CDR3 protein: CASSIRGSGELFF; CDR3 DNA: TGTGCCAGTAGTATCCGCGGGTCCGGGGAGCTGTTTTTT
J gene: TRBJ2-7; V gene: TRBV5-4; clone size: .; D gene: .; CDR3 protein: CASSLAGARNEQYF; CDR3 DNA: TGTGCCAGCAGCTTGGCTGGGGCCCGGAACGAGCAGTACTTC
J gene: TRBJ2-2; V gene: TRBV5-1; clone size: .; D gene: .; CDR3 protein: CASSQSYPGELFF; CDR3 DNA: TGCGCCAGCAGCCAAAGCTATCCCGGGGAGCTGTTTTTT
J gene: TRBJ1-5; V gene: TRBV6-1; clone size: .; D gene: .; CDR3 protein: CASTQGFLGNQPQHF; CDR3 DNA: TGTGCCAGCACTCAGGGTTTTTTGGGCAATCAGCCCCAGCATTTT
J gene: TRBJ2-1; V gene: TRBV19; clone size: .; D gene: .; CDR3 protein: CASSTIAGTSSYNEQFF; CDR3 DNA: TGTGCCAGTAGCACTATCGCCGGGACAAGCTCCTACAATGAGCAGTTCTTC
J gene: TRBJ2-6; V gene: TRBV11-1; clone size: .; D gene: .; CDR3 protein: CASSLGANSGANVLTF; CDR3 DNA: TGTGCCAGCAGCTTAGGGGCCAACTCTGGGGCCAACGTCCTGACTTTC
J gene: TRBJ1-2; V gene: TRBV5-6; clone size: .; D gene: TRBD1; CDR3 protein: CASSPRDRAYGYTF; CDR3 DNA: TGTGCCAGCAGCCCCAGGGACAGGGCGTATGGCTACACCTTC
J gene: TRBJ2-1; V gene: TRBV7-2; clone size: .; D gene: TRBD2; CDR3 protein: CASNPIGREANEQFF; CDR3 DNA: TGTGCCAGCAACCCTATAGGGCGGGAGGCCAATGAGCAGTTCTTC
J gene: TRBJ1-3; V gene: TRBV5-1; clone size: .; D gene: .; CDR3 protein: CASSPSSGNTIYF; CDR3 DNA: TGCGCCAGCAGCCCGAGCTCTGGAAACACCATATATTTT
J gene: TRBJ2-3; V gene: TRBV1; clone size: .; D gene: .; CDR3 protein: CTSSQDLSRSDTQYF; CDR3 DNA: TGCACCAGCAGCCAAGATCTTTCTAGATCAGATACGCAGTATTTT
J gene: TRBJ2-5; V gene: TRBV11-2; clone size: .; D gene: TRBD2; CDR3 protein: CASSSRRGGRETQYF; CDR3 DNA: TGTGCCAGCAGCTCGAGGCGGGGGGGCCGGGAGACCCAGTACTTC
J gene: TRBJ1-1; V gene: TRBV6-4; clone size: .; D gene: TRBD1; CDR3 protein: CASARTGNTEAFF; CDR3 DNA: TGTGCCAGCGCAAGGACAGGGAACACTGAAGCTTTCTTT
J gene: TRBJ2-1; V gene: TRBV6-4; clone size: .; D gene: TRBD2; CDR3 protein: CATSLSGGVDEQFF; CDR3 DNA: TGTGCCACCAGCCTATCTGGGGGGGTCGATGAGCAGTTCTTC
J gene: TRBJ1-2; V gene: TRBV5-4; clone size: once; D gene: .; CDR3 protein: CASSLPRDIGSGYTF; CDR3 DNA: TGTGCCAGCAGCCTCCCCCGGGACATAGGTTCTGGCTACACCTTC
J gene: TRBJ1-5; V gene: TRBV5-6; clone size: .; D gene: .; CDR3 protein: CASSFQGNQPQHF; CDR3 DNA: TGTGCCAGCAGCTTCCAGGGTAATCAGCCCCAGCATTTT
J gene: TRBJ2-3; V gene: TRBV7-3; clone size: .; D gene: .; CDR3 protein: CASSQTGDTQYF; CDR3 DNA: TGTGCCAGCAGCCAGACCGGGGATACGCAGTATTTT